This entry is about one TCR beta chain. J was trimmed by 2 bases and V by 6 bases; bases with no gene match: 9. CDR1 and CDR2 from the germline V gene are WNHNN and SYGVQD (reference sequence). The CDR3 has 16 residues. Measured with immunoSEQ multiplex PCR; TCRdb has only the in-frame clones, and not every one. The repertoire consists of over 650,000 clones, with over 75% occurring once and the leading ten covering about 0.0094%. This sample is drawn from a study of shared T cell receptors in the human thymus. These records were also assigned to another study, of human thymus T cells. From that second work: Those donating were healthy Finnish infants in corrective surgery for congenital heart defects. The thymus was resected at corrective cardiac surgery. Apparent bias marked the V and J gene usage of thymic and blood repertoires. Related studies noted strongly shared thymic repertoires across unrelated people.

This clonotype originated in a boy under two years old with a congenital heart defect. The chain recombines TRBV10-1 with TRBJ2-1; 8 positions agree with TRBD1. The sample taken for sequencing was thymocytes. The CDR3 coding sequence is TGCGCCAGCAGCGAGGAACAGGGGGAGCCCTACAATGAGCAGTTCTTC. This encodes CASSEEQGEPYNEQFF.